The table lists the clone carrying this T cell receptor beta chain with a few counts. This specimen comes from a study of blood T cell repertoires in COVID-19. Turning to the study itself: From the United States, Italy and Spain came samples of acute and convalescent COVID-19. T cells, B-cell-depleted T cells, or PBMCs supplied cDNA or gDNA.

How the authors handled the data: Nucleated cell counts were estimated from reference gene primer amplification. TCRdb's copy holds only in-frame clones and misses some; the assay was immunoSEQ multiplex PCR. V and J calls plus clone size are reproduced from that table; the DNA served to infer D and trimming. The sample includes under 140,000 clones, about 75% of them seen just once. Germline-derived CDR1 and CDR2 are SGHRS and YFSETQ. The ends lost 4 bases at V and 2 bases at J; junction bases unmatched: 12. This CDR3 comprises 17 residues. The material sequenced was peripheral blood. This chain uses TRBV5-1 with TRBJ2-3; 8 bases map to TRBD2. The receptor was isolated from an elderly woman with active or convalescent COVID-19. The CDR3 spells CASSPTLAAGVTDTQYF. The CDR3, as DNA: TGCGCCAGCAGCCCTACTTTGGCAGCGGGGGTCACAGATACGCAGTATTTT.